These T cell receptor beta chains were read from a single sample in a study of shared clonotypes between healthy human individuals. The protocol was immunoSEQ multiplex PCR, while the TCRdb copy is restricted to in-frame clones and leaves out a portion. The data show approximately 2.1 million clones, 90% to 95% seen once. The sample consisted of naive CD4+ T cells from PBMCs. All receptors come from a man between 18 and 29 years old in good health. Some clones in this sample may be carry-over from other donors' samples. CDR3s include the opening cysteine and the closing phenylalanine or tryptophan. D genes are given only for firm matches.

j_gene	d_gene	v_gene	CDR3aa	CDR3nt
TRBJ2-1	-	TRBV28	CASSLWFNEQFF	TGTGCCAGCAGTTTATGGTTCAATGAGCAGTTCTTC
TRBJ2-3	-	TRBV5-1	CASSLVGTLGDTQYF	TGCGCCAGCAGCTTGGTAGGCACTTTGGGGGATACGCAGTATTTT
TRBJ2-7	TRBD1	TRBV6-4	CASSEQGAGEQYF	TGTGCCAGCAGTGAACAGGGGGCTGGGGAGCAGTACTTC
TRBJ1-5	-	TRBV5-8	CASSPDGYSNQPQHF	TGTGCCAGCAGCCCGGACGGATATAGCAATCAGCCCCAGCATTTT
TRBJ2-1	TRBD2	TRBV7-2	CASSLGTSGSGEQFF	TGTGCCAGCAGCCTCGGGACTAGCGGGAGTGGTGAGCAGTTCTTC
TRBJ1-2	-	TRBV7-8	CASSLGRVPTNYGYTF	TGTGCCAGCAGCTTAGGGAGGGTACCCACTAACTATGGCTACACCTTC
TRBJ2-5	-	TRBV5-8	CASSLDWRRETQYF	TGTGCCAGCAGCTTGGACTGGCGACGCGAGACCCAGTACTTC
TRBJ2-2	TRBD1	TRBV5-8	CASSPQTGGFGGELFF	TGTGCCAGCAGCCCCCAGACAGGGGGCTTTGGCGGGGAGCTGTTTTTT
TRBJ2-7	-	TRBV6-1	CASSEPRDTASFYEQYF	TGTGCCAGCAGTGAACCCCGGGACACTGCTTCCTTCTACGAGCAGTACTTC
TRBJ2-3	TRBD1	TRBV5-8	CASSLKVRTGVGDTQYF	TGTGCCAGCAGCTTAAAAGTGCGGACAGGGGTTGGAGATACGCAGTATTTT
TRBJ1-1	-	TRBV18	CASSYSGENTEAFF	TGTGCCAGCTCGTACTCCGGGGAGAACACTGAAGCTTTCTTT
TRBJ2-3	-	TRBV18	CASSPLVNSGEADTQYF	TGTGCCAGCTCACCACTAGTAAACTCTGGGGAGGCAGATACGCAGTATTTT
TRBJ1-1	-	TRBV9	CASSPHFNTEAFF	TGTGCCAGCAGCCCCCACTTCAACACTGAAGCTTTCTTT
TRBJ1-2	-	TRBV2	CASSAGTHYGYTF	TGTGCCAGCAGTGCCGGGACACACTATGGCTACACCTTC
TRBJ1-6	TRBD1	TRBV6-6	CASSPYWGQGYSPLHF	TGTGCCAGCAGTCCTTATTGGGGACAGGGGTATTCACCCCTCCACTTT